The next 2 T cell receptor beta chains were all read from a single sample in a study of spatial heterogeneity in lung cancer. TCRdb passed the 5' RACE reads through MiXCR, listing each CDR3 protein once. The table records tens of thousands of distinct CDR3 sequences, more than 6.5% of them present only once. Time point indicated: sample taken at primary tumor resection. Unsorted whole RNA of tumor, nontumor lung or frozen PBMC was sequenced. The specimen was PBMCs, collected at surgery. These receptors originate from a male donor with early-stage non-small cell lung cancer.

Points on this clonotype: This could be a read error, since a much larger clone is one nucleotide away. The chain has TRBV7-6 and TRBJ2-1, with D tentatively TRBD2 (6 bases). Germline lookup yields CDR1 SGHVS and CDR2 FNYEAQ. CDR3 size: 16 residues. The CDR3 is CASSRTSAGSNNEQFF. In DNA form, the CDR3 reads TGTGCCAGCAGCAGGACTTCAGCGGGCTCCAACAATGAGCAGTTCTTC.

This clonotype was observed a few times. This chain joins TRBV19 and TRBJ1-5; D is unresolved. Germline assignment: CDR1 LNHDA and CDR2 SQIVND (reference sequence). The CDR3 runs 12 residues. V lost 3 bases, J lost 6 bases, and 6 bases lay in between. The CDR3: CASSILPQPQHF. For the CDR3, the DNA is TGTGCCAGTAGTATCTTGCCTCAGCCCCAGCATTTT.